Listed below are T cell receptor beta chains from one sample, sequenced in a study of blood T cells in healthy people across ages. MiXCR was run by TCRdb on the 5' RACE reads, yielding one entry per CDR3 protein. The repertoire holds more than 800,000 distinct CDR3 sequences, with more than 25% as singletons. The source material was blood. Receptors were obtained from a woman of 80 years or more in good health. CDR3s include the opening cysteine and the closing phenylalanine or tryptophan. The D gene is left open where the match is weak. The size entry is marked missing in some rows and otherwise reads once, few, many or a size class.

.	TRBJ1-2	many	TRBV10-3	TGTGCCATCAGGCAGGGGTTGTCGGATGGCTACACCTTC	CAIRQGLSDGYTF
.	TRBJ1-1	few	TRBV2	TGTGCCAGCAGCAGGAAGGGGATATCTACTATGAACACTGAAGCTTTCTTT	CASSRKGISTMNTEAFF
TRBD2	TRBJ2-5	many	TRBV24-1	TGTGCCACCAGTCCCGCCACCCGCGGGGGGCTCGAGACCCAGTACTTC	CATSPATRGGLETQYF
.	TRBJ1-1	many	TRBV20-1	TGCAGTGCTAGAGGAGGGTCTGGGGGGACGGCTGAAGCTTTCTTT	CSARGGSGGTAEAFF
.	TRBJ2-5	few	TRBV18	TGTGCCAGCTCACCGTCGGGGAGAGGGGAGACCCAGTACTTC	CASSPSGRGETQYF
TRBD1	TRBJ1-1	.	TRBV5-5	TGTGCCAGCAGCCTCCACGGGACAGGGAACACTGAAGCTTTCTTT	CASSLHGTGNTEAFF
.	TRBJ2-3	.	TRBV7-9	TGTGCCAGCAGCAGCTCGGCCCATACGCAGTATTTT	CASSSSAHTQYF
.	TRBJ2-2	few	TRBV12-3/TRBV12-4	TGTGCCAGCAGTTTATTTGGTGGGGGCACCGGGGAGCTGTTTTTT	CASSLFGGGTGELFF
TRBD2	TRBJ2-4	.	TRBV4-2	TGTGCCAGCAGCCCAGAAGGGACTAGCGGGGGGATCCGATCCAAAAACATTCAGTACTTC	CASSPEGTSGGIRSKNIQYF
TRBD1	TRBJ1-6	.	TRBV7-2	TGTGCCAGCAGAACAGGGGGCGAAAATTCACCCCTCCACTTT	CASRTGGENSPLHF
TRBD2	TRBJ2-7	.	TRBV25-1	TGTGCCAGCAGTGAGGGAGGGGCTGACTACGAGCAGTACTTC	CASSEGGADYEQYF
TRBD1	TRBJ1-6	.	TRBV20-1	TGCAGTGCTAGAAAGGGGGGACAGAGATATAATTCACCCCTCCACTTT	CSARKGGQRYNSPLHF
TRBD1	TRBJ2-3	.	TRBV18	TGTGCCAGCTCGACAAGACAGGGACCCACAGATACGCAGTATTTT	CASSTRQGPTDTQYF
.	TRBJ1-5	.	TRBV12-3/TRBV12-4	TGTGCCAGCAGTTTAGGGCAGCTTCAGCCCCAGCATTTT	CASSLGQLQPQHF
.	TRBJ2-3	many	TRBV6-5	TGTGCCAGCAGTTACGGTCGGGGAGATACGCAGTATTTT	CASSYGRGDTQYF
TRBD1	TRBJ2-5	few	TRBV9	TGTGCCAGCAGCGTAGCTGGACAGGGGCCCGAGACCCAGTACTTC	CASSVAGQGPETQYF
.	TRBJ1-1	.	TRBV12-3/TRBV12-4	TGTGCCAGCAGCCGGGCCCTCGGCGGGGGGGCCGCGCAATCCCAAGCTTTCTTT	CASSRALGGGAAQSQAFF
.	TRBJ2-3	many	TRBV20-1	TGCAGTGCTAGCGGGAGCACAGATACGCAGTATTTT	CSASGSTDTQYF
.	TRBJ2-1	.	TRBV3-1	TGTGTCAGCAGCCAAGAAGGCAATGAGCAGTTCTTC	CVSSQEGNEQFF
.	TRBJ1-1	.	TRBV7-9	TGTGCCAGCAGCCCCCGTCAGGCCGCCAATGAAGCTTTCTTT	CASSPRQAANEAFF
TRBD1	TRBJ2-1	many	TRBV28	TGTGCCAGCAGTATATTCGACAGGGGCGGTGAGCAGTTCTTC	CASSIFDRGGEQFF
TRBD1	TRBJ2-7	few	TRBV2	TGTGCCAGCACCTCCCCGCACAGGGACAGGGTCGAGCAGTACTTC	CASTSPHRDRVEQYF
TRBD1	TRBJ2-5	many	TRBV10-2	TGCGCCAGCAGTGAAGCCGGTACTTCCAGGGGGCGGGAGACCCAGTACTTC	CASSEAGTSRGRETQYF
.	TRBJ2-7	few	TRBV21-1	TGTGCCAGCAGCCTACGACAGGGTTGCGACGAGCAGTACTTC	CASSLRQGCDEQYF
.	TRBJ1-1	.	TRBV21-1	TGTGCCAGCAGCACAACGGGACTGTTCACTGAAGCTTTCTTT	CASSTTGLFTEAFF
.	TRBJ2-3	.	TRBV12-3/TRBV12-4	TGTGCCAGCAGTTTGGGGGCAGATGTGCAGTATTTT	CASSLGADVQYF
.	TRBJ1-1	.	TRBV29-1	TGCAGCGTAAACATATTGGGTGAAGCTTTCTTT	CSVNILGEAFF
.	TRBJ2-1	few	TRBV4-3	TGCGTCAGCAGCCGGCGGGACCGAGACAATGAGCAGTTCTTC	CVSSRRDRDNEQFF
.	TRBJ1-6	.	TRBV3-1	TGTGCCAGCAGCCAGGGTTCACCCCTCCACTTT	CASSQGSPLHF
TRBD1	TRBJ1-2	.	TRBV18	TGTGCCAGCTCAGTCGACAGGGAGAGCTACACCTTC	CASSVDRESYTF
.	TRBJ1-2	many	TRBV3-1	TGTGCCAGCAGCCAGGCCGGCGGAAGGGGGGGCGGCTACACCTTC	CASSQAGGRGGGYTF
TRBD1	TRBJ2-1	few	TRBV5-1	TGCGCCAGCAGCTTGGTAGGGGGAAAAGGACAGGCTAATGAGCAGTTCTTC	CASSLVGGKGQANEQFF
.	TRBJ2-1	many	TRBV4-3	TGCGCCAGCAGCCAAGAGGAGTACCGCTCCTACAATGAGCAGTTCTTC	CASSQEEYRSYNEQFF
TRBD1	TRBJ2-7	.	TRBV20-1	TGCAGTGTTATCTGGGACAGGGGTGACGAGCAGTACTTC	CSVIWDRGDEQYF
TRBD2	TRBJ2-1	once	TRBV28	TGTGCCAGCAGCTGGGGACTAGCGGGAGTGAATGAGCAGTTCTTC	CASSWGLAGVNEQFF
TRBD1	TRBJ2-3	few	TRBV11-3	TGTGCCAGCAGCCCTAAATGGGACAGGGGCACAGATACGCAGTATTTT	CASSPKWDRGTDTQYF
.	TRBJ1-2	many	TRBV4-2	TGTGCCAGCAGCCAAGATCTAACTGGCACTAACTATGGCTACACCTTC	CASSQDLTGTNYGYTF
.	TRBJ2-6	.	TRBV11-2	TGTGCCAGCAGCTTAGGAGCGAACTGGGGCCAACGTCCTGACTTT	CASSLGANWGQRPDF
.	TRBJ2-7	many	TRBV7-9	TGTGCCAGCAGCTTAAGGGGAGAGGCATCCTACGAGCAGTACTTC	CASSLRGEASYEQYF
.	TRBJ1-5	.	TRBV7-8	TGTGCCAGCAGTCCCGGGGCAGGGTATAGCAATCAGCCCCAGCATTTT	CASSPGAGYSNQPQHF
TRBD1	TRBJ2-3	many	TRBV27	TGTGCCAGCAGATCGGACCTATCGGGACAGGGAGTTGCAGATACGCAGTATTTT	CASRSDLSGQGVADTQYF
.	TRBJ1-1	.	TRBV3-1	TGTGCCAGCAGCCACGGGGGCACTGAAGCTTTCTTT	CASSHGGTEAFF
.	TRBJ1-5	few	TRBV30	TGTGCCTGGAGTGTACATAGCAATCAGCCCCAGCATTTT	CAWSVHSNQPQHF
.	TRBJ1-2	.	TRBV5-6	TGTGCCAGCAGCTTTGCAGACGATGGCTACACCTTC	CASSFADDGYTF
.	TRBJ2-4	few	TRBV2	TGTGCCAGCAGTGGCTACAATGAGCAGTACTTC	CASSGYNEQYF
TRBD1	TRBJ1-5	.	TRBV6-2/TRBV6-3	TGTGCCAGCAGTTACAGACGGGCGACAGGGGGTCAGCCCCAGCATTTT	CASSYRRATGGQPQHF
TRBD1	TRBJ1-2	many	TRBV12-3/TRBV12-4	TGTGCCAGCAGCCCACAGGGGCCCCTGGGCTATGGCTACACCTTC	CASSPQGPLGYGYTF
.	TRBJ2-2	.	TRBV28	TGTGCCAGCAGTTTACTGACCGGGGAGCTGTTTTTT	CASSLLTGELFF
.	TRBJ1-2	many	TRBV6-5	TGTGCCAGCAGATCAGGATATACGAGTGTTGGCTACACCTTC	CASRSGYTSVGYTF
TRBD1	TRBJ2-7	many	TRBV6-5	TGTGCCAGCAGCACCCTCGGACAGGGGGCTTTGTACGAGCAGTACTTC	CASSTLGQGALYEQYF
TRBD2	TRBJ2-1	.	TRBV7-8	TGTGCCAGCAGCCTCGTAGCGGGGGGGGGCTCCTACAATGAGCAGTTCTTC	CASSLVAGGGSYNEQFF
.	TRBJ1-6	many	TRBV12-3/TRBV12-4	TGTGCCAGCAGTTTACAAGGGAATGGTTCACCCCTCCACTTT	CASSLQGNGSPLHF
TRBD1	TRBJ1-2	.	TRBV6-2/TRBV6-3	TGTGCCAGCAGTCGACAGGGTGGCGACTACACCTTC	CASSRQGGDYTF
TRBD1	TRBJ2-3	many	TRBV9	TGTGCCAGCAGCGTAGTAGACAGGGGAACAGATACGCAGTATTTT	CASSVVDRGTDTQYF
.	TRBJ2-5	many	TRBV6-2/TRBV6-3	TGTGCCAGCAGCAACCGCCCTCAAGAGACCCAGTACTTC	CASSNRPQETQYF
TRBD2	TRBJ2-5	few	TRBV5-5	TGTGCCAGCAGCCCCCTTGGCAGCGGGGGCCAAGAGACCCAGTACTTC	CASSPLGSGGQETQYF